These 3 T cell receptor beta chains came from one sample sequenced in a study of T cells after yellow fever vaccination. TCRdb re-called the 5' RACE reads with MiXCR, one entry per CDR3 protein. The sample yields around 550,000 distinct CDR3 sequences, less than 20% seen once. This specimen was PBMCs, taken 15 days after the yellow fever booster vaccination. These receptors came from a man aged 25 to 40 who received the YFV17D yellow fever vaccine.

The CDR3 loop is CATSPFGGREGSYNEQFF. CDR3 nucleotides: TGCGCCACATCGCCCTTCGGGGGGCGGGAGGGCTCCTACAATGAGCAGTTCTTC. The rearrangement uses TRBV5-1 and TRBJ2-1, with 9 bases that match TRBD2. The V gene's germline CDR1 is SGHRS and CDR2 YFSETQ. The CDR3 extends over 18 amino acids. The V gene end was trimmed by 9 bases and the J gene end by 0 bases; junction bases not matched to a gene: 16.

This clonotype has a handful of counts. The V and J genes are TRBV5-6 and TRBJ2-2; perhaps TRBD1 as D (6 bases). Germline-derived CDR1 and CDR2 are SGHDT and YYEEEE. This CDR3 is 13 amino acids long. V was clipped by 4 bases and J by 6 bases, with 10 bases between them. The DNA for the CDR3 is TGTGCCAGCAGCGCGCACAGGGCCGGGGAGCTGTTTTTT. Protein product: CASSAHRAGELFF.

The V and J genes are TRBV20-1 and TRBJ2-1, with D possibly being TRBD2 (5 bases). This CDR3 has 11 amino acids. Germline V gene sequence: CDR1 DFQATT, CDR2 SNEGSKA (reference sequence). The germline V and J ends were trimmed by 5 bases and 6 bases, with 8 bases remaining between them. CDR3: CSAHRGNEQFF. The CDR3 DNA reads TGCAGTGCTCACCGGGGCAATGAGCAGTTCTTC.